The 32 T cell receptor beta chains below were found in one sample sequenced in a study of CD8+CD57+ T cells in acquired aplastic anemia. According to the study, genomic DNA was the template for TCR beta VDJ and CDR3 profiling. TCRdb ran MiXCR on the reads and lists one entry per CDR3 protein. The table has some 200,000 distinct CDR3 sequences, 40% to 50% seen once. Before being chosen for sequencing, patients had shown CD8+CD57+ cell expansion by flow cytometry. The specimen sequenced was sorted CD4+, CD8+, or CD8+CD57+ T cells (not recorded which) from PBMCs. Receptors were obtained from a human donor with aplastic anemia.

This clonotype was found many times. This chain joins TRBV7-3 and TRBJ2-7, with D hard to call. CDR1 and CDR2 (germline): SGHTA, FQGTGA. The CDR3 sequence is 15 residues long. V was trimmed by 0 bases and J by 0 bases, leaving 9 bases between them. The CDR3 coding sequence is TGTGCCAGCAGCTTAACTCAGACACGCTCCTACGAGCAGTACTTC. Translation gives CASSLTQTRSYEQYF.

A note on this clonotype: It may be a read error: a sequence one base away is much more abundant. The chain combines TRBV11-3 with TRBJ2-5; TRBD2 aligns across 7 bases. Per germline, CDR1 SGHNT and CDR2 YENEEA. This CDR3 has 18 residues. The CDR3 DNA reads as TGTGTCAGCAGCTTAGATCCCCGTCCCCGCGGGAGAATGGAGACCCAGTACTTC. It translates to CVSSLDPRPRGRMETQYF.

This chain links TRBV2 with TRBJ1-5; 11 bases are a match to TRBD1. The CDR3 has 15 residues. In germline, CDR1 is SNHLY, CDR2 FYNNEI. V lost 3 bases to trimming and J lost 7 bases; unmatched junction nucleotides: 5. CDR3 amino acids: CASSDRTGGRQPQHF. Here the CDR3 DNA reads TGTGCCAGCAGTGATAGGACAGGGGGCAGGCAGCCCCAGCATTTT.

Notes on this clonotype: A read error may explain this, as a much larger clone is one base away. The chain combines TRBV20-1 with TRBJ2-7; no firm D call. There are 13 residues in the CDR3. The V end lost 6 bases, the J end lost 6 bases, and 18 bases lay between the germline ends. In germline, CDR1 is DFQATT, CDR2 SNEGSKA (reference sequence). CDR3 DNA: TGCAGTGCCTCCGGGCGAACTACGAGCGAGCAGTACTTC. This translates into CSASGRTTSEQYF.

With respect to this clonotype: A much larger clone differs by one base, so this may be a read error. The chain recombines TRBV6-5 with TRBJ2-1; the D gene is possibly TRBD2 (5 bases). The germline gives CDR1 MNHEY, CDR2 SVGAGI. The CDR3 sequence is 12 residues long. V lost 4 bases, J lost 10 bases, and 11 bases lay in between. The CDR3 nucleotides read TGTGCCAGCAGTTTGCCACTAGGAGAGCAGTTCTTC. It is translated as CASSLPLGEQFF.

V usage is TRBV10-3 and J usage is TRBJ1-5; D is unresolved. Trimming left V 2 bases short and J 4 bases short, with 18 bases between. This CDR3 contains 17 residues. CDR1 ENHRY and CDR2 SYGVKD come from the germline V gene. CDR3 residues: CAISEAPGKGLNQPQHF. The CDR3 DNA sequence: TGTGCCATCAGTGAGGCCCCGGGAAAAGGGCTAAATCAGCCCCAGCATTTT.

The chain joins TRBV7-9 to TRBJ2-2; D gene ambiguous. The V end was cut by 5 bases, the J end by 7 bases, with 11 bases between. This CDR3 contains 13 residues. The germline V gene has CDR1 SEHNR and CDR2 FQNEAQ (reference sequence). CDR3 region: CASSPDQGGELFF. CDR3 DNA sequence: TGTGCCAGCAGCCCAGATCAAGGCGGGGAGCTGTTTTTT. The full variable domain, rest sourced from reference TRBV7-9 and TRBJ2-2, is DTGVSQNPRHKITKRGQNVTFRCDPISEHNRLYWYRQTLGQGPEFLTYFQNEAQLEKSRLLSDRFSAERPKGSFSTLEIQRTEQGDSAMYLCASSPDQGGELFFGEGSRLTVL.

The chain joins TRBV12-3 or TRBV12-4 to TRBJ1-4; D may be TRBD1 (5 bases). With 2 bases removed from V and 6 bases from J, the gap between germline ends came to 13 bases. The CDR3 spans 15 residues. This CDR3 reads CASSLSGGVDEKLFF. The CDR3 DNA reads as TGTGCCAGCAGTTTATCCGGGGGGGTGGATGAAAAACTGTTTTTT.

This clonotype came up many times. The CDR3 spells CASSSGLRQGRGGRGTGELFF. In DNA form, the CDR3 reads TGTGCCAGCAGCTCAGGCTTGAGACAGGGTCGAGGCGGGAGGGGGACCGGGGAGCTGTTTTTT. V gene TRBV7-1 combines with J gene TRBJ2-2; TRBD2 agrees at 9 bases. TRBV7-1 is recorded as an ORF, its role being uncertain. This CDR3 spans 21 amino acids. V was clipped by 1 base and J by 5 bases; unmatched bases: 20.

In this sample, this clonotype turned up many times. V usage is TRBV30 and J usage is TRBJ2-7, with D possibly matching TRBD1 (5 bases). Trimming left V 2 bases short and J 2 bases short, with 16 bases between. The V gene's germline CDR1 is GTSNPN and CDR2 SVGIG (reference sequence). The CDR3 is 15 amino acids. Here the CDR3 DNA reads TGTGCCTGGAGTCCGCCAGGGCTAACGACCTACGAGCAGTACTTC. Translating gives CAWSPPGLTTYEQYF.

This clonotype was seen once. The CDR3 loop is CSVEVPGGVNYGYTF. CDR3 coding DNA: TGCAGCGTTGAGGTTCCAGGGGGTGTGAACTATGGCTACACCTTC. The V and J genes are TRBV29-1 and TRBJ1-2; 7 bases line up with TRBD1. The CDR3 is made up of 15 amino acids. Unmatched junction bases numbered 9, after V lost 3 bases and J lost 2 bases. The V gene's germline CDR1 is SQVTM and CDR2 ANQGSEA. Variable domain in full (rest from reference TRBV29-1 and TRBJ1-2): SAVISQKPSRDICQRGTSLTIQCQVDSQVTMMFWYRQQPGQSLTLIATANQGSEATYESGFVIDKFPISRPNLTFSTLTVSNMSPEDSSIYLCSVEVPGGVNYGYTFGSGTRLTVV.

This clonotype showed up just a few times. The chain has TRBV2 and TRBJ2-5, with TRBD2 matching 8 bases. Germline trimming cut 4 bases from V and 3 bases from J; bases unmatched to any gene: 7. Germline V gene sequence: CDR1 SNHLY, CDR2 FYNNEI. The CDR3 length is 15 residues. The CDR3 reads CASSASGGLEETQYF. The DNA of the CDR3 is TGTGCCAGCAGTGCCAGCGGGGGTCTGGAAGAGACCCAGTACTTC.

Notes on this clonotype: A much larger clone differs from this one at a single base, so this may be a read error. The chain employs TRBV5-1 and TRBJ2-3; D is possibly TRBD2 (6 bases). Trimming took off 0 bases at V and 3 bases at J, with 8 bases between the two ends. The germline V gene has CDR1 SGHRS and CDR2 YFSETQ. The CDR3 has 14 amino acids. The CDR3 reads CASSLARGTDTQYF. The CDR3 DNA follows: TGCGCCAGCAGCTTGGCACGGGGGACAGATACGCAGTATTTT.

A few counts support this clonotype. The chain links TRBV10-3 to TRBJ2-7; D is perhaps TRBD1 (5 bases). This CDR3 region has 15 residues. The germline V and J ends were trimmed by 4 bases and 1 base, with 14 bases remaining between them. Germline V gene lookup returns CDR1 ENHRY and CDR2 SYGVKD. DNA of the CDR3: TGTGCCATCAGTGGGGAAGGGGCGCTTTCCTACGAGCAGTACTTC. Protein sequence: CAISGEGALSYEQYF.

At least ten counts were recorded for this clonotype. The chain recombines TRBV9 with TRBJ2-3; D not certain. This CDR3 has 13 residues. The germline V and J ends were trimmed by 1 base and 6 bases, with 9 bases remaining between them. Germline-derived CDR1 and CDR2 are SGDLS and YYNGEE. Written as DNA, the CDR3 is TGTGCCAGCAGCGTAAGCCGTGGGGATACGCAGTATTTT. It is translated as CASSVSRGDTQYF.

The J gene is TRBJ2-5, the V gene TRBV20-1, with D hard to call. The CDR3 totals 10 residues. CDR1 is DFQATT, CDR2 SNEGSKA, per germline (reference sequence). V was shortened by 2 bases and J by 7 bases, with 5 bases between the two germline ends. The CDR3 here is CSARNGTQYF. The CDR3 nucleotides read TGCAGTGCTAGAAACGGGACCCAGTACTTC.

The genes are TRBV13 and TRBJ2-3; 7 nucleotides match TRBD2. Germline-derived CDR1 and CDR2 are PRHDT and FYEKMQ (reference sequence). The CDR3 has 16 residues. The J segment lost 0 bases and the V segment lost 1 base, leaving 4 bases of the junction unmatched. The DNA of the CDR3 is TGTGCCAGCAGCTTAGCCGGGGACTACAGCACAGATACGCAGTATTTT. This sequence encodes CASSLAGDYSTDTQYF.

CDR3 in amino acids: CASSPPRTVGETQYF. CDR3 sequence (DNA): TGTGCCAGCAGTCCTCCGCGTACAGTGGGTGAGACCCAGTACTTC. The chain employs TRBV25-1 and TRBJ2-5, with unresolved D. Germline V gene lookup returns CDR1 MGHDK and CDR2 SYGVNS. This CDR3 spans 15 amino acids. V was clipped by 5 bases and J by 5 bases, with 18 bases between them.

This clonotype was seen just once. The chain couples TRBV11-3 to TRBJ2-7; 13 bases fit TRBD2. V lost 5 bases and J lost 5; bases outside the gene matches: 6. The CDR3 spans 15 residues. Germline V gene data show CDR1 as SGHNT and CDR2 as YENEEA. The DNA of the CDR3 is TGTGCCAGCAGCGTAACTAGCGGGAGGGGAAACGAGCAGTACTTC. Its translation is CASSVTSGRGNEQYF.

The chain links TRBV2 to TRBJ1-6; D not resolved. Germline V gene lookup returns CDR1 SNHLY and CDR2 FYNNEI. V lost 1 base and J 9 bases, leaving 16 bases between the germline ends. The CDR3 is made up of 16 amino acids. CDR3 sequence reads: CASSEEDLRSGSPLHF. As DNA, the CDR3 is TGTGCCAGCAGTGAAGAAGACCTTAGGTCGGGTTCACCCCTCCACTTT. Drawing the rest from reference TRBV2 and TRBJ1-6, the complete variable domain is EPEVTQTPSHQVTQMGQEVILRCVPISNHLYFYWYRQILGQKVEFLVSFYNNEISEKSEIFDDQFSVERPDGSNFTLKIRSTKLEDSAMYFCASSEEDLRSGSPLHFGNGTRLTVT.

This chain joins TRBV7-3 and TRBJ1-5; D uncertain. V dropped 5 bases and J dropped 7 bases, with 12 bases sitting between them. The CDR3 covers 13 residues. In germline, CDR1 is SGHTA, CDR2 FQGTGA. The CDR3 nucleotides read TGTGCCAGCAGCCCGATCGAGAAACAGCCCCAGCATTTT. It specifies CASSPIEKQPQHF.

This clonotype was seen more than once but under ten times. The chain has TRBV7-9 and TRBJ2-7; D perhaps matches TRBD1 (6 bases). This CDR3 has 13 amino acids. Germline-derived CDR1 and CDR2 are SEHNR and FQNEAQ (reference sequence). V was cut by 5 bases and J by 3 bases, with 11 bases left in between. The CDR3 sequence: CASSAGVDYEQYF. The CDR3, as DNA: TGTGCCAGCAGCGCAGGGGTCGACTACGAGCAGTACTTC.

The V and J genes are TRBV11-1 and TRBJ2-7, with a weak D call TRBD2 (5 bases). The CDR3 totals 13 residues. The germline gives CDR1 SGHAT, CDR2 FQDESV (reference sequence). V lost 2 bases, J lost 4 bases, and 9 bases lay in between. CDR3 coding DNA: TGTGCCAGCAGCTTATGGGCGGGTTACGAGCAGTACTTC. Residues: CASSLWAGYEQYF.

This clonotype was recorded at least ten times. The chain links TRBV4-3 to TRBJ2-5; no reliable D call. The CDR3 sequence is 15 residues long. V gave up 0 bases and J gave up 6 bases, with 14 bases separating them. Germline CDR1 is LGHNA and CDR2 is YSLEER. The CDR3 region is CASSQDPHGGQTQYF. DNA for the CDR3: TGCGCCAGCAGCCAAGATCCCCACGGCGGACAGACCCAGTACTTC.

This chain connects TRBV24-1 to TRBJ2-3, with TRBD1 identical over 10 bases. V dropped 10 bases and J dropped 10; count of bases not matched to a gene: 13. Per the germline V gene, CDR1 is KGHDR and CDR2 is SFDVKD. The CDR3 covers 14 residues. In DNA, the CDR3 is TGTGCCACAGGGGGACAGGGGAGTCTGGGTGCGCAGTATTTT. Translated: CATGGQGSLGAQYF.

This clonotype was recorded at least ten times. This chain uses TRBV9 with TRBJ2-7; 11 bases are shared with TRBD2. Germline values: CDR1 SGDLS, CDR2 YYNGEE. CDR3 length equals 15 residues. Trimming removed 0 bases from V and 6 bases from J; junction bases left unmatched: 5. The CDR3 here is CASSVALAGGVEQYF. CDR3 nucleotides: TGTGCCAGCAGCGTAGCCCTAGCGGGAGGAGTCGAGCAGTACTTC.

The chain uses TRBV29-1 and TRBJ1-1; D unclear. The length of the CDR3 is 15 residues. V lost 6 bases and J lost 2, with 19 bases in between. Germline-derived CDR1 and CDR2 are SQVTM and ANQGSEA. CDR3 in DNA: TGCAGCGTACCCACGTTTGGGTCCGGTAACACTGAAGCTTTCTTT. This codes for CSVPTFGSGNTEAFF.

The CDR3 DNA sequence: TGTGCCAGCAGCTTGGCAGCGGGAGTTAGCACAGATACGCAGTATTTT. This gives the protein CASSLAAGVSTDTQYF. The rearrangement links TRBV7-6 to TRBJ2-3; 8 bases fit TRBD2. V trimming: 3 bases; J trimming: 0 bases; junction bases outside the gene matches: 5. CDR1 SGHVS and CDR2 FNYEAQ come from the germline V gene. CDR3 length: 16 residues.

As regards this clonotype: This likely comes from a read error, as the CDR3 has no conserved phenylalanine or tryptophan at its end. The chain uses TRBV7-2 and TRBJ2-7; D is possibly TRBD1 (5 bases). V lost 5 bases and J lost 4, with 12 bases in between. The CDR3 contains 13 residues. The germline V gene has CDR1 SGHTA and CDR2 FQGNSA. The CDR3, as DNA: TGTGCCAGCAGCGCCAGGGCCCATTACGAGCAGTACCTC. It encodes CASSARAHYEQYL.

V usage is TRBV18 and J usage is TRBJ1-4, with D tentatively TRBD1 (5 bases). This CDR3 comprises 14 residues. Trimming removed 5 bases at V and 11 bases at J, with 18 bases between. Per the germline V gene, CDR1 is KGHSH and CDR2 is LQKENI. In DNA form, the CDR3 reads TGTGCCAGCTCAGCATCCCGGGACTTGAAGAAACTGTTTTTT. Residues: CASSASRDLKKLFF.

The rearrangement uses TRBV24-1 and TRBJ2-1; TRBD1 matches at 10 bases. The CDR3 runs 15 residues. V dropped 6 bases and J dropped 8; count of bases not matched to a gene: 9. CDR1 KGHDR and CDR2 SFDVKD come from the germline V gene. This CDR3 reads CATSHKGQGSDEQFF. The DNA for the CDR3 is TGTGCCACCAGTCATAAGGGACAGGGGAGTGATGAGCAGTTCTTC.

This CDR3 is CSVGELTSYEQYF. In DNA, the CDR3 is TGCAGCGTTGGTGAGTTAACCTCCTACGAGCAGTACTTC. The rearrangement links TRBV29-1 to TRBJ2-7; D unclear. CDR3 size: 13 residues. Germline V gene sequence: CDR1 SQVTM, CDR2 ANQGSEA. V was clipped by 4 bases and J by 0 bases, with 10 bases between them.